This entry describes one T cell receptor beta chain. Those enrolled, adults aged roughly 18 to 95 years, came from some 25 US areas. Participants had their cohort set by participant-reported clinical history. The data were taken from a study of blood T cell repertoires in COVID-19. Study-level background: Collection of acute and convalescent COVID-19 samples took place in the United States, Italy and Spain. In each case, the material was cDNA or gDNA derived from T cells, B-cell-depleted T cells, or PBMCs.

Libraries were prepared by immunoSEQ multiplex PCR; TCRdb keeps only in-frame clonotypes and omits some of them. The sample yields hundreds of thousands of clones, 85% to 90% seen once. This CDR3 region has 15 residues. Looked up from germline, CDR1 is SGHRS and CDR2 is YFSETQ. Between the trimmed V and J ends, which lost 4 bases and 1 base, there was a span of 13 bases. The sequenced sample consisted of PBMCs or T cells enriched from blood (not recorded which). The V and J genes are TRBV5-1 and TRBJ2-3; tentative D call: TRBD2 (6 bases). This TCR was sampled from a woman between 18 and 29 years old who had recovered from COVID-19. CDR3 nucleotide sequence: TGCGCCAGCAGCGCGCGGGGAGTGGGCACAGATACGCAGTATTTT. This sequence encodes CASSARGVGTDTQYF.